A single sample is the source of the 32 T cell receptor beta chains below, sequenced in a study of technical replicates of blood from a handful of donors. Profiled with immunoSEQ multiplex PCR; TCRdb holds only in-frame clones, not every one. The profile covers about 84,000 clones, with around 90% appearing a single time and under 0.3% taken by the ten largest. What was sequenced was T cells isolated from PBMCs. The receptor set was obtained from a human donor in good health.

The chain links TRBV11-3 to TRBJ2-7, with 10 nucleotides matching TRBD1. The CDR3 has 15 residues. V lost 4 bases to trimming and J lost 1 base; unmatched junction nucleotides: 4. In germline, CDR1 is SGHNT, CDR2 YENEEA. The CDR3: CASSYPGQGSYEQYF. CDR3 bases: TGTGCCAGCAGCTATCCGGGACAGGGGTCCTACGAGCAGTACTTC.

This chain connects TRBV9 to TRBJ2-1; the D gene is possibly TRBD2 (5 bases). Trimming removed 0 bases from V and 8 bases from J, with 12 bases in between. Germline assignment: CDR1 SGDLS and CDR2 YYNGEE. The CDR3 covers 14 residues. The CDR3 DNA reads as TGTGCCAGCAGCGTAGGGCCCCTAGCTTATGAGCAGTTCTTC. Translation: CASSVGPLAYEQFF.

The CDR3 DNA follows: TGTGCCAGCTCACCTACAGGATTTCAAGAGACCCAGTACTTC. Its translation is CASSPTGFQETQYF. V usage is TRBV18 and J usage is TRBJ2-5; possibly TRBD1 for D (5 bases). Trimming took off 3 bases at V and 2 bases at J, with 10 bases between the two ends. Germline CDR1 and CDR2: KGHSH and LQKENI. CDR3 length equals 14 residues. Together with reference TRBV18 and TRBJ2-5, the CDR3 gives the full variable domain: NAGVMQNPRHLVRRRGQEARLRCSPMKGHSHVYWYRQLPEEGLKFMVYLQKENIIDESGMPKERFSAEFPKEGPSILRIQQVVRGDSAAYFCASSPTGFQETQYFGPGTRLLVL.

The chain joins TRBV6-6 to TRBJ2-7; TRBD2 is a possible D gene (5 bases). The CDR3 extends over 15 amino acids. Germline assignment: CDR1 MNHNY and CDR2 SVGAGI (reference sequence). Trimming stripped 0 bases from V and 0 bases from J, with 9 bases between. As DNA, the CDR3 is TGTGCCAGCAGTTACTCCGCAGGACTCTCCTACGAGCAGTACTTC. Its translation: CASSYSAGLSYEQYF.

This chain links TRBV15 with TRBJ1-3; the D is unclear. This CDR3 has 17 amino acids. The germline V gene has CDR1 LNHNV and CDR2 YYDKDF (reference sequence). V lost 0 bases and J lost 0, with 12 bases in between. The CDR3 here is CATSRDGGGSSGNTIYF. As DNA, the CDR3 is TGTGCCACCAGCAGAGATGGCGGCGGGAGCTCTGGAAACACCATATATTTT.

This chain uses TRBV7-9 with TRBJ1-6; 9 positions agree with TRBD1. Germline CDR1 is SEHNR and CDR2 is FQNEAQ (reference sequence). Losses at the gene ends were 5 bases for V and 7 bases for J; bases not matched to a gene: 3. This CDR3 is 14 amino acids long. The DNA of the CDR3 is TGTGCCAGCAGCCGGACAGGGGAAAATTCACCCCTCCACTTT. It yields the protein CASSRTGENSPLHF.

The chain has TRBV19 and TRBJ1-2; TRBD1 might be the D (5 bases). CDR3 length: 11 amino acids. The V gene lost 6 bases and the J gene lost 10 bases, with 12 bases spanning the gap. Germline loops: CDR1 LNHDA, CDR2 SQIVND (reference sequence). DNA of the CDR3: TGTGCCAGTAGACAAGGGGAACACTACACCTTC. This translates into CASRQGEHYTF.

This clone was observed a single time. V and J are TRBV7-9 and TRBJ1-5, with a tentative D call TRBD1 (5 bases). This CDR3 comprises 16 residues. Trimming removed 2 bases at V and 4 bases at J, with 15 bases between. CDR1 is SEHNR, CDR2 FQNEAQ, per germline (reference sequence). CDR3 residues: CASSLSGARVNQPQHF. In nucleotides, the CDR3 is TGTGCCAGCAGCTTATCGGGAGCCAGGGTTAATCAGCCCCAGCATTTT.

This clone has just one count. V and J are TRBV27 and TRBJ2-7, with TRBD2 matching 11 bases. Trimming removed 6 bases from V and 6 bases from J; junction bases left unmatched: 10. The CDR3 sequence is 15 residues long. Germline assignment: CDR1 MNHEY and CDR2 SMNVEV (reference sequence). CDR3 amino acids: CASSPSPSGRSEQYF. CDR3 bases: TGTGCCAGCAGCCCCTCCCCTAGCGGGAGGTCCGAGCAGTACTTC.

The rearrangement joins TRBV19 to TRBJ2-5; 11 positions match TRBD2. The CDR3 contains 16 residues. Germline V gives CDR1 LNHDA, CDR2 SQIVND (reference sequence). The ends lost 4 bases at V and 5 bases at J; junction bases unmatched: 9. DNA for the CDR3: TGTGCCAGTAGTAGTAGCGGGAGGGCCGAATGGGAGACCCAGTACTTC. Its protein is CASSSSGRAEWETQYF.

The CDR3 loop reads CASSLNNEQYF. The DNA for the CDR3 is TGTGCCAGCAGCTTAAACAACGAGCAGTACTTC. This chain links TRBV7-6 with TRBJ2-7; the D is unclear. V was cut by 2 bases and J by 5 bases, with 4 bases left in between. This CDR3 has 11 amino acids. Looked up from germline, CDR1 is SGHVS and CDR2 is FNYEAQ. The complete variable domain, with remaining parts taken from reference TRBV7-6 and TRBJ2-7, reads GAGVSQSPRYKVTKRGQDVALRCDPISGHVSLYWYRQALGQGPEFLTYFNYEAQQDKSGLPNDRFSAERPEGSISTLTIQRTEQRDSAMYRCASSLNNEQYFGPGTRLTVT.

The gene calls are TRBV7-2 and TRBJ1-2; D is undetermined. The germline CDR1 and CDR2 sequences are SGHTA and FQGNSA. V dropped 1 base and J dropped 2 bases, with 11 bases sitting between them. CDR3 length equals 15 residues. CDR3 nucleotide sequence: TGTGCCAGCAGCTTAGTGGTTAGACAAAACTATGGCTACACCTTC. Its translation: CASSLVVRQNYGYTF.

The J gene is TRBJ1-1, the V gene TRBV6-1; the D gene is possibly TRBD1 (6 bases). The CDR3 has 13 residues. Trimming took 6 bases from V and 0 from J, leaving 8 bases between them. In germline, CDR1 is MNHNS, CDR2 SASEGT. CDR3 loop: CASRQGMNTEAFF. CDR3 sequence (DNA): TGTGCCAGCAGACAGGGTATGAACACTGAAGCTTTCTTT.

V is TRBV19 and J is TRBJ1-4; TRBD1 is a possible D gene (6 bases). This CDR3 is 12 amino acids long. Germline CDR1 LNHDA, CDR2 SQIVND (reference sequence). With 4 bases removed from V and 8 bases from J, the gap between germline ends came to 8 bases. CDR3 bases: TGTGCCAGTAGTAGCGACAGGGAAAAACTGTTTTTT. This encodes CASSSDREKLFF.

This clone was seen a few times. V gene TRBV5-5 combines with J gene TRBJ1-2; D is perhaps TRBD1 (6 bases). The CDR3 runs 13 residues. V shed 2 bases and J shed 4 bases, with 9 bases lying between them. The germline V gene has CDR1 SGHKS and CDR2 YYEKEE (reference sequence). The CDR3 loop is CASSFLDSYGYTF. The CDR3 bases are TGTGCCAGCAGCTTCCTGGACAGCTATGGCTACACCTTC.

V and J are TRBV4-2 and TRBJ2-7; 8 bases map to TRBD1. Looked up from germline, CDR1 is LGHNA and CDR2 is YNFKEQ. The CDR3 extends over 15 amino acids. The junction had 8 bases not matched to a gene; V was cut back by 4 bases and J by 3 bases. CDR3 in DNA: TGTGCCAGCAGCCCTTACCGGGACAGGTACTACGAGCAGTACTTC. Its protein product is CASSPYRDRYYEQYF.

The V call is TRBV6-1, the J call TRBJ2-7, with D unresolved. The CDR3 sequence is 13 residues long. Between the trimmed V and J ends, which lost 11 bases and 2 bases, there was a span of 16 bases. The germline V gene has CDR1 MNHNS and CDR2 SASEGT. CDR3 DNA sequence: TGTGCCGCCTCCGGGTTTCAGCCCTACGAGCAGTACTTC. It yields the protein CAASGFQPYEQYF.

This chain joins TRBV11-3 and TRBJ2-2; TRBD1 aligns across 9 bases. The CDR3 is 14 residues long. Germline assignment: CDR1 SGHNT and CDR2 YENEEA. The V and J ends lost 5 bases and 5 bases, in that order; junction bases with no gene match: 3. Here the CDR3 reads CASSRDRETGELFF. The CDR3 DNA sequence: TGTGCCAGCAGCCGGGACAGGGAAACCGGGGAGCTGTTTTTT.

This chain uses TRBV29-1 with TRBJ2-1; no firm D call. Germline V gives CDR1 SQVTM, CDR2 ANQGSEA. The CDR3 is 12 amino acids. V was cut by 5 bases and J by 0 bases, with 5 bases left in between. The CDR3 DNA follows: TGCAGCGTTACAGTCTCCTACAATGAGCAGTTCTTC. This codes for CSVTVSYNEQFF.

The chain combines TRBV7-3 with TRBJ2-5; D perhaps matches TRBD1 (6 bases). The CDR3 consists of 13 residues. Looked up from germline, CDR1 is SGHTA and CDR2 is FQGTGA. Trimming shortened V by 2 bases and J by 3 bases, and 7 bases separated the two germline ends. The CDR3, as DNA: TGTGCCAGCAGCTTACAGGGGAAAGAGACCCAGTACTTC. It yields the protein CASSLQGKETQYF.

This clone was seen only once. V gene TRBV29-1 combines with J gene TRBJ2-1; 8 nucleotides line up with TRBD1. The germline gives CDR1 SQVTM, CDR2 ANQGSEA. The CDR3 sequence is 14 residues long. V trimming: 3 bases; J trimming: 3 bases; junction bases outside the gene matches: 4. The CDR3 sequence is CSVDTGGFYNEQFF. The CDR3 DNA reads TGCAGCGTTGACACAGGGGGTTTCTACAATGAGCAGTTCTTC.

The chain recombines TRBV5-4 with TRBJ1-1, with 8 bases aligning to TRBD1. Germline CDR1 SGHNT, CDR2 YYREEE (reference sequence). With V trimmed by 4 bases and J by 6 bases, 8 bases remained unmatched. The CDR3 covers 14 residues. This CDR3 is CASSREQGAAEAFF. The CDR3 DNA reads as TGTGCCAGCAGCCGCGAGCAGGGGGCCGCTGAAGCTTTCTTT.

V is TRBV7-9 and J is TRBJ2-1; no firm D call. Trimming took off 0 bases at V and 4 bases at J, with 13 bases between the two ends. The germline gives CDR1 SEHNR, CDR2 FQNEAQ (reference sequence). The CDR3 has 16 residues. CDR3 loop: CASSLAARAPYNEQFF. CDR3 nucleotide sequence: TGTGCCAGCAGCTTAGCGGCTAGAGCCCCTTACAATGAGCAGTTCTTC.

This chain uses TRBV9 with TRBJ2-5, with a tentative D call TRBD2 (7 bases). CDR1 is SGDLS and CDR2 is YYNGEE in the germline V gene. This CDR3 region has 16 residues. Trimming shortened V by 0 bases and J by 4 bases, and 16 bases separated the two germline ends. The CDR3 region has the DNA TGTGCCAGCAGCGTAGCCGGCCGGGGGGCAGTAGAGACCCAGTACTTC. Its protein is CASSVAGRGAVETQYF.

The chain recombines TRBV7-3 with TRBJ2-1; D remains ambiguous. The germline V gene encodes CDR1 SGHTA and CDR2 FQGTGA. V lost 4 bases, J lost 6 bases, and 25 bases lay in between. The CDR3 length is 18 residues. CDR3 protein: CASSSSVSTLVLPNEQFF. The CDR3 region has the DNA TGTGCCAGCAGCTCTTCCGTCTCTACGTTGGTTCTTCCCAATGAGCAGTTCTTC.

This sequence joins TRBV9 and TRBJ2-7; the match to TRBD2 covers 7 bases. The ends lost 4 bases at V and 0 bases at J; junction bases unmatched: 10. Germline CDR1 is SGDLS and CDR2 is YYNGEE. The CDR3 is 16 amino acids. DNA for the CDR3: TGTGCCAGCAGCCCCAGAGGAACTAGCGTCTCCTACGAGCAGTACTTC. Protein sequence: CASSPRGTSVSYEQYF.

This CDR3 is CASSLDGGQAYGYTF. The CDR3 DNA reads TGCGCCAGCAGCTTGGACGGGGGGCAGGCTTATGGCTACACCTTC. J is TRBJ1-2 and V is TRBV5-1, with a tentative D call TRBD1 (6 bases). CDR1 is SGHRS, CDR2 YFSETQ, per germline. The ends were cut back, 0 bases at V and 5 bases at J, with 14 bases in the middle. The CDR3 spans 15 residues.

The genes are TRBV27 and TRBJ2-1; D possibly corresponds to TRBD2 (6 bases). Germline V gene data show CDR1 as MNHEY and CDR2 as SMNVEV (reference sequence). There are 15 residues in the CDR3. With 4 bases removed from V and 7 bases from J, the gap between germline ends came to 17 bases. Here the CDR3 reads CASSSIFGGRNEQFF. The CDR3 bases are TGTGCCAGCAGTTCGATTTTCGGGGGACGGAATGAGCAGTTCTTC.

This chain connects TRBV4-1 to TRBJ2-1, with a tentative D call TRBD1 (6 bases). Trimming took 0 bases from V and 4 from J, leaving 16 bases between them. Germline CDR1 reads MGHRA; CDR2 reads YSYEKL. The CDR3 spans 17 residues. The CDR3 protein is CASSQDGRYRVYNEQFF. The DNA of the CDR3 is TGCGCCAGCAGCCAAGATGGCCGTTACAGGGTTTACAATGAGCAGTTCTTC.

The V call is TRBV4-1, the J call TRBJ2-7, with TRBD1 matching 7 bases. Germline V gene sequence: CDR1 MGHRA, CDR2 YSYEKL. V shed 0 bases, J shed 2 bases, and the junction held 10 bases outside the gene matches. This CDR3 is 17 amino acids long. CDR3 amino acids: CASSQEAGTVGTYEQYF. The CDR3 coding sequence is TGCGCCAGCAGCCAAGAAGCTGGGACAGTCGGGACCTACGAGCAGTACTTC.

This chain joins TRBV27 and TRBJ2-5, with TRBD1 matching over 9 bases. CDR1 and CDR2 from the germline V gene are MNHEY and SMNVEV (reference sequence). The CDR3 has 16 residues. The J segment lost 5 bases and the V segment lost 1 base, leaving 8 bases of the junction unmatched. The CDR3 is CASSLLGTGIRETQYF. CDR3 nucleotides: TGTGCCAGCAGTTTATTAGGGACAGGGATTAGGGAGACCCAGTACTTC.

This chain links TRBV6-6 with TRBJ2-1; 9 positions match TRBD1. The CDR3 runs to 14 residues. The V gene end was trimmed by 6 bases and the J gene end by 5 bases; junction bases not matched to a gene: 5. Germline-derived CDR1 and CDR2 are MNHNY and SVGAGI (reference sequence). CDR3 coding DNA: TGTGCCAGCAGAGACCGGACAGGGGACAATGAGCAGTTCTTC. Translated: CASRDRTGDNEQFF.